This T cell receptor beta chain was sequenced during a study of spatial heterogeneity in lung cancer. Findings of the study overall: Tumoral mutation counts were tracked by counts of expanded intratumoral alpha and beta TCRs.

The CDR3 consists of 15 residues. Germline CDR1 and CDR2: SNHLY and FYNNEI. V lost 11 bases, J lost 10 bases, and 24 bases lay in between. Stated time point: sample taken at primary tumor resection. This clonotype showed up many times. Its cognate antigen is unknown. This beta chain came through as a stray read in a library set up for alpha chains, and its size says little. In TCRdb, the 5' RACE reads were re-called with MiXCR into one record per CDR3 protein. The sample lists about 11,000 distinct CDR3 sequences; around 8% were seen once. This clonotype originated in a female donor with early-stage non-small cell lung cancer. The sample in question was lung tumor tissue, obtained at surgery. The rearrangement links TRBV2 to TRBJ1-6; D remains ambiguous. CDR3 nucleotides: TGTGCCGGGGTGAGGGATTTGGAATCGGGATCACCCCTCCACTTT. Amino acids: CAGVRDLESGSPLHF. Complete variable domain (other parts from reference TRBV2 and TRBJ1-6): EPEVTQTPSHQVTQMGQEVILRCVPISNHLYFYWYRQILGQKVEFLVSFYNNEISEKSEIFDDQFSVERPDGSNFTLKIRSTKLEDSAMYFCAGVRDLESGSPLHFGNGTRLTVT.